What follows is one T cell receptor beta chain and its context. Under the authors' procedure: Nucleated cell counts were estimated from reference gene primer amplification. Assay used: immunoSEQ multiplex PCR; TCRdb lists only in-frame clones, some missing. V and J calls and clone size follow that table, whereas D and trimming were derived from the DNA. The table records approximately 500,000 clones, roughly 91% of them present only once. The CDR3 extends over 13 amino acids. V shed 2 bases and J shed 4 bases, with 8 bases lying between them. Germline V lookup: CDR1 GTSNPN, CDR2 SVGIG (reference sequence). This entry is derived from a study of blood T cell repertoires in COVID-19. Study overall: Spain, Italy and the United States supplied samples that represented acute and convalescent COVID-19. The cDNA or gDNA used as material had been derived from T cells, B-cell-depleted T cells, or PBMCs.

The rearrangement links TRBV30 to TRBJ2-2; D perhaps matches TRBD1 (6 bases). The sample taken for sequencing was peripheral blood. The receptor comes from a woman aged 45-65 years with COVID-19, enrolled during active disease. The CDR3 protein is CAWSLGATGELFF. The CDR3 DNA reads TGTGCCTGGAGTCTGGGGGCCACCGGGGAGCTGTTTTTT.